This T cell receptor beta chain was identified during a study of neurological immune-mediated disorders. V shed 0 bases and J shed 8 bases, with 14 bases lying between them. Per the germline V gene, CDR1 is DFQATT and CDR2 is SNEGSKA (reference sequence). The CDR3 runs to 14 residues. TCRdb processed the 5' RACE reads anew with MiXCR; each CDR3 protein has one entry. This sample has fewer than 60,000 distinct CDR3 sequences, with around 10% found just once. The source material was PBMCs. The rearrangement links TRBV20-1 to TRBJ2-1; D is unclear. The receptor comes from an older man with HTLV-1-associated myelopathy (HAM/TSP). The CDR3 protein is CSARDLRLYYEQFF. CDR3 coding DNA: TGCAGTGCTAGAGATCTTAGGCTTTACTATGAGCAGTTCTTC.